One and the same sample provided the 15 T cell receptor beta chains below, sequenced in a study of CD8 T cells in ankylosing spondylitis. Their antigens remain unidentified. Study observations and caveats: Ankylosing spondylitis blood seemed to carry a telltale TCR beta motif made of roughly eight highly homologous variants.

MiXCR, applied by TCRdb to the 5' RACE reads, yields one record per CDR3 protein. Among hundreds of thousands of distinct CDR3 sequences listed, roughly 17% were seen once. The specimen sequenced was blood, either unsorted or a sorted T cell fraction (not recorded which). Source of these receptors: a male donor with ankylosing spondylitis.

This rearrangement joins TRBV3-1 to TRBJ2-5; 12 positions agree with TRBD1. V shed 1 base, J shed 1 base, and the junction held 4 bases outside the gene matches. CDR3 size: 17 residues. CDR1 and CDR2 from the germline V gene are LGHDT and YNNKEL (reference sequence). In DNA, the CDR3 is TGTGCCAGCAGCCAAGTACCGGGACAGGGGGCCCAAGAGACCCAGTACTTC. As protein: CASSQVPGQGAQETQYF.

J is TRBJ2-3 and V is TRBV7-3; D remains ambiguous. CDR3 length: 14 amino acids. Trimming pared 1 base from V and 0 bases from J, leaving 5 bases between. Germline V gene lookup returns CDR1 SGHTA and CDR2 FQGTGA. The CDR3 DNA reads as TGTGCCAGCAGCTTAATGTACAGCACAGATACGCAGTATTTT. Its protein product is CASSLMYSTDTQYF.

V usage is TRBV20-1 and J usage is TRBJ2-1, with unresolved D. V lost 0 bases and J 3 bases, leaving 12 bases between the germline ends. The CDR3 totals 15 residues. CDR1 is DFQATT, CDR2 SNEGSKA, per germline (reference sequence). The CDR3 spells CSARDVLNYYNEQFF. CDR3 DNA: TGCAGTGCTAGAGATGTGCTTAATTACTACAATGAGCAGTTCTTC.

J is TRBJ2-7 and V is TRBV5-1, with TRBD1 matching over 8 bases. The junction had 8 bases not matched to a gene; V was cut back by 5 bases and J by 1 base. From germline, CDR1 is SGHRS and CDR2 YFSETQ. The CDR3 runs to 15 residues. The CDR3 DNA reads TGCGCCAGCAGGCCGGGCACAGGGGGGTCCTACGAGCAGTACTTC. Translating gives CASRPGTGGSYEQYF.

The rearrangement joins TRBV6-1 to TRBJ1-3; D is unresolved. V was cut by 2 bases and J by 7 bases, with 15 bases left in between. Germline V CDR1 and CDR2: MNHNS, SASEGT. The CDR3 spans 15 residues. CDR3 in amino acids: CASSELSQIGNTIYF. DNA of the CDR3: TGTGCCAGCAGTGAACTGAGCCAAATAGGGAACACCATATATTTT.

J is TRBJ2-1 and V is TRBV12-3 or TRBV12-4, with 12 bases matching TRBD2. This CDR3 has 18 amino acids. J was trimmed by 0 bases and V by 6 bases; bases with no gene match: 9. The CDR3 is CASSPGLAGSSSYNEQFF. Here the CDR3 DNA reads TGTGCCAGCAGCCCCGGACTAGCGGGGAGTTCCTCCTACAATGAGCAGTTCTTC.

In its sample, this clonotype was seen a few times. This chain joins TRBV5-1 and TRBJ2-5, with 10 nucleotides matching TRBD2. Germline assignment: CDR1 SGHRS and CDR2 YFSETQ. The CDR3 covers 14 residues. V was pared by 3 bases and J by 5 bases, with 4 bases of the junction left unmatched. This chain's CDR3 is CASSWSGGEETQYF. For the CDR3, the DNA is TGCGCCAGCAGCTGGAGCGGGGGGGAGGAGACCCAGTACTTC.

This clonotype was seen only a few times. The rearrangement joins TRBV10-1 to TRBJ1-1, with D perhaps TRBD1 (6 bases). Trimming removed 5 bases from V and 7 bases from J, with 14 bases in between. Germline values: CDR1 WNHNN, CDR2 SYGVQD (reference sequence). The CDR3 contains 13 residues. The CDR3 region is CASSMDRQNEAFF. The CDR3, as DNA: TGCGCCAGCAGTATGGACAGACAAAATGAAGCTTTCTTT.

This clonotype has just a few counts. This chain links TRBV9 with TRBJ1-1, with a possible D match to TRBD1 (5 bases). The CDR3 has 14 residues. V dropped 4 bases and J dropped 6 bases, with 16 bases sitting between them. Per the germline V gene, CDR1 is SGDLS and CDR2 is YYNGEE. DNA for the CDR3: TGTGCCAGCAGCCCGGGACGGAAAAGGGCTGAAGCTTTCTTT. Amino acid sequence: CASSPGRKRAEAFF.

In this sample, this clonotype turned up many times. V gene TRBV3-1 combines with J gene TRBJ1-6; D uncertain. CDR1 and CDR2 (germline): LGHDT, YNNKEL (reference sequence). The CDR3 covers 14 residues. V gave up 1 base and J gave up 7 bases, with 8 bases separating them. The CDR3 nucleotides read TGTGCCAGCAGCCAAGGGGTAGGGAATTCACCCCTCCACTTT. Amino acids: CASSQGVGNSPLHF. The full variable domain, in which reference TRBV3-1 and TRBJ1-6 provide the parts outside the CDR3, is DTAVSQTPKYLVTQMGNDKSIKCEQNLGHDTMYWYKQDSKKFLKIMFSYNNKELIINETVPNRFSPKSPDKAHLNLHINSLELGDSAVYFCASSQGVGNSPLHFGNGTRLTVT.

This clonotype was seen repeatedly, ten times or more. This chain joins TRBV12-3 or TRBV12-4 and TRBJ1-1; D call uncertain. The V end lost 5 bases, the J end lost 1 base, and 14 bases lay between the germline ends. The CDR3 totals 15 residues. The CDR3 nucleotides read TGTGCCAGCAGTGTGTACACTAGAAGGAACACTGAAGCTTTCTTT. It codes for CASSVYTRRNTEAFF.

The DNA of the CDR3 is TGTGCCAGCGAACAGGGGACCGGGTATGGCTACACCTTC. Translating it yields CASEQGTGYGYTF. The chain employs TRBV10-3 and TRBJ1-2; 7 positions agree with TRBD1. V lost 10 bases and J lost 5; bases outside the gene matches: 10. CDR1 ENHRY and CDR2 SYGVKD come from the germline V gene. This CDR3 comprises 13 residues.

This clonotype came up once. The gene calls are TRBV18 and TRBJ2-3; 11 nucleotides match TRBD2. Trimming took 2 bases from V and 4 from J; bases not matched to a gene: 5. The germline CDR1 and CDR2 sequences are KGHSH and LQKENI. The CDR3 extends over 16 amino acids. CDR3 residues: CASSPGSSGRPDTQYF. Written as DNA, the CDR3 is TGTGCCAGCTCACCAGGTTCTAGCGGGAGGCCAGATACGCAGTATTTT.

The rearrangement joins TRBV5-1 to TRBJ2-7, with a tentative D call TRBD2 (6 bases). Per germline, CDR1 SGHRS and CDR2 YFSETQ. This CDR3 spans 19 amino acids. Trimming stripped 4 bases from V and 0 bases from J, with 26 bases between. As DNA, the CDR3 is TGCGCCAGCAGCGAGGGGTCCGGGACTCCCCTGATTAGCTCCTACGAGCAGTACTTC. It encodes CASSEGSGTPLISSYEQYF.

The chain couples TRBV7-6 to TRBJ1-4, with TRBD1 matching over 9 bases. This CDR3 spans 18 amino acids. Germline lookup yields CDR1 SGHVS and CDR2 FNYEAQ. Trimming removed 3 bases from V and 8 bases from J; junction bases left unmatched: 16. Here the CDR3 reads CASSFLVPGQGRREKLFF. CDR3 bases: TGTGCCAGCAGCTTCCTCGTCCCGGGACAGGGACGGAGGGAAAAACTGTTTTTT.